The 16 T cell receptor beta chains given below trace back to one sample, sequenced in a study of regulatory T cells in long-lasting Graves disease. To make TCR beta libraries, researchers used iRepertoire HTBI primers and Arm-PCR of CDR3 regions. TCRdb redid the calling of the multiplex PCR reads with MiXCR, one entry per CDR3 protein. Of about 440,000 distinct CDR3 sequences listed, around 14% are singletons. Time point denoted: newly diagnosed GD, antithyroid drugs for less than 3 months. Isolated PBMC RNA provided the starting material for the TCR library. These data also featured in a second study, about T cells in Graves' hyperthyroidism and ophthalmopathy.

Sequences were derived from peripheral blood mononuclear cells (PBMCs), sampled at new diagnosis, from a patient treated with antithyroid drugs. The receptors shown here come from a woman in her 30s with Graves disease.

This clonotype has only a few counts. V usage is TRBV24-1 and J usage is TRBJ1-2; TRBD1 is a possible D gene (5 bases). Germline V CDR1 and CDR2: KGHDR, SFDVKD. Trimming left V 1 base short and J 4 bases short, with 9 bases between. The CDR3 is 14 amino acids. The CDR3 protein is CATSDFDRSYGYTF. The CDR3 DNA follows: TGTGCCACCAGTGATTTTGACAGATCCTATGGCTACACCTTC.

This clonotype was seen many times. V and J are TRBV4-1 and TRBJ1-5; D uncertain. The CDR3 contains 12 residues. Trimming shortened V by 8 bases and J by 2 bases, and 7 bases separated the two germline ends. CDR1 is MGHRA and CDR2 is YSYEKL in the germline V gene. The CDR3 sequence is CASAQGNQPQHF. The CDR3 coding sequence is TGCGCCAGCGCCCAGGGCAATCAGCCCCAGCATTTT.

The J gene is TRBJ1-5, the V gene TRBV20-1, with D possibly matching TRBD1 (5 bases). The length of the CDR3 is 16 residues. The V and J ends lost 0 bases and 0 bases respectively, with 12 bases between them. The germline gives CDR1 DFQATT, CDR2 SNEGSKA (reference sequence). CDR3: CSARDPGRNSNQPQHF. The CDR3 region has the DNA TGCAGTGCTAGAGATCCGGGACGTAATAGCAATCAGCCCCAGCATTTT.

This clonotype was seen only a few times. This sequence joins TRBV10-3 and TRBJ2-7; D gene uncertain. Germline V lookup: CDR1 ENHRY, CDR2 SYGVKD. The V gene lost 8 bases and the J gene lost 4 bases, with 9 bases spanning the gap. CDR3 length: 11 amino acids. The CDR3 is CAISSTYEQYF. The CDR3 coding sequence is TGTGCCATCTCATCTACTTACGAGCAGTACTTC.

V is TRBV14 and J is TRBJ2-3, with TRBD1 identical over 7 bases. Unmatched junction bases numbered 9, after V lost 3 bases and J lost 3 bases. The CDR3 length is 16 residues. CDR1 is SGHDN, CDR2 FVKESK, per germline. The CDR3 DNA reads as TGTGCCAGCAGCCAGCCACAGGGGATAATGACAGATACGCAGTATTTT. Translated: CASSQPQGIMTDTQYF.

Many counts were recorded for this clonotype. The DNA of the CDR3 is TGTGCCAGCAGCGACAGTAATGAAAAACTGTTTTTT. It yields the protein CASSDSNEKLFF. This chain uses TRBV11-1 with TRBJ1-4, with D perhaps matching TRBD1 (5 bases). The V gene's germline CDR1 is SGHAT and CDR2 FQDESV (reference sequence). V was cut by 5 bases and J by 4 bases, with 5 bases left in between. This CDR3 contains 12 residues.

This clonotype came up a few times. This CDR3 fails to terminate in the conserved phenylalanine or tryptophan, so it likely reflects a read error. The chain uses TRBV6-1 and TRBJ2-1; TRBD1 is a possible D gene (5 bases). The CDR3 length is 17 residues. Germline V lookup: CDR1 MNHNS, CDR2 SASEGT. Trimming took 0 bases from V and 0 from J, leaving 12 bases between them. The CDR3: CASSEAQGASSYNEQFL. In nucleotides, the CDR3 is TGTGCCAGCAGTGAAGCGCAAGGGGCGAGCTCCTACAATGAGCAGTTCCTC.

The chain links TRBV3-1 to TRBJ1-5; D is ambiguous. The V and J ends lost 0 bases and 1 base respectively, with 7 bases between them. The CDR3 totals 15 residues. The germline CDR1 and CDR2 sequences are LGHDT and YNNKEL (reference sequence). CDR3: CASSQDAGSNQPQHF. In nucleotides, the CDR3 is TGTGCCAGCAGCCAAGACGCGGGGAGCAATCAGCCCCAGCATTTT. The full variable domain, in which reference TRBV3-1 and TRBJ1-5 provide the parts outside the CDR3, is DTAVSQTPKYLVTQMGNDKSIKCEQNLGHDTMYWYKQDSKKFLKIMFSYNNKELIINETVPNRFSPKSPDKAHLNLHINSLELGDSAVYFCASSQDAGSNQPQHFGDGTRLSIL.

The chain combines TRBV6-1 with TRBJ2-7; possible D gene TRBD1, 5 bases. The germline V gene has CDR1 MNHNS and CDR2 SASEGT. The CDR3 totals 13 residues. V dropped 8 bases and J dropped 3 bases, with 14 bases sitting between them. The CDR3 DNA reads TGTGCCAGCGGTCAGGGTGTGGGCTACGAGCAGTACTTC. The encoded protein is CASGQGVGYEQYF.

This clonotype was found many times. The genes are TRBV30 and TRBJ2-3; 11 nucleotides agree with TRBD2. In germline, CDR1 is GTSNPN, CDR2 SVGIG (reference sequence). The CDR3 loop spans 15 amino acids. V trimming: 4 bases; J trimming: 2 bases; junction bases outside the gene matches: 5. CDR3 sequence reads: CAWILAGEFTDTQYF. CDR3 in DNA: TGTGCCTGGATACTAGCGGGAGAATTCACAGATACGCAGTATTTT.

The table lists this clonotype with many counts. The CDR3 loop is CASSRGPTHDEQFF. CDR3 nucleotide sequence: TGTGCCAGCAGTCGAGGACCAACACACGATGAGCAGTTCTTC. The J gene is TRBJ2-1, the V gene TRBV7-9; D not resolved. The CDR3 length is 14 residues. Germline CDR1 SEHNR, CDR2 FQNEAQ (reference sequence). The germline V and J ends were trimmed by 6 bases and 8 bases, with 17 bases remaining between them.

This clonotype was recorded many times. The rearrangement joins TRBV18 to TRBJ1-1; D is undetermined. Trimming took 2 bases from V and 11 from J, leaving 15 bases between them. The CDR3 covers 13 residues. From germline, CDR1 is KGHSH and CDR2 LQKENI. Here the CDR3 DNA reads TGTGCCAGCTCACCATTTGACCGGGCCGAGGCTTTCTTT. It yields the protein CASSPFDRAEAFF.

This clonotype was seen at least ten times. The chain couples TRBV7-2 to TRBJ2-1; 11 positions agree with TRBD2. V trimming: 2 bases; J trimming: 4 bases; junction bases outside the gene matches: 4. Germline lookup yields CDR1 SGHTA and CDR2 FQGNSA. This CDR3 is 16 amino acids long. The CDR3 spells CASSLTSGGGYNEQFF. CDR3 sequence (DNA): TGTGCCAGCAGCTTAACTAGCGGGGGCGGGTACAATGAGCAGTTCTTC.

This clonotype was counted between two and nine times. The V call is TRBV27, the J call TRBJ2-5; tentative D call: TRBD2 (6 bases). V lost 6 bases and J lost 7, with 21 bases in between. Germline V gene lookup returns CDR1 MNHEY and CDR2 SMNVEV (reference sequence). The CDR3 has 15 residues. CDR3 sequence (DNA): TGTGCCAGCAGACGGGACTCATCCTTGGGGGGGACCCAGTACTTC. Its protein is CASRRDSSLGGTQYF.

This clonotype was seen ten or more times. The J gene is TRBJ2-7, the V gene TRBV20-1, with TRBD2 as a possible D gene (6 bases). Per germline, CDR1 DFQATT and CDR2 SNEGSKA (reference sequence). The CDR3 consists of 15 residues. The V and J ends lost 1 base and 0 bases respectively, with 13 bases between them. Here the CDR3 reads CSARGASALSYEQYF. The DNA of the CDR3 is TGCAGTGCTAGAGGAGCTAGCGCCCTCTCCTACGAGCAGTACTTC.

The chain joins TRBV7-3 to TRBJ2-2; 7 nucleotides align to TRBD1. CDR1 and CDR2 (germline): SGHTA, FQGTGA. CDR3 length: 16 residues. J gave up 1 base and V 5 bases, and 7 bases lay outside the gene matches. For the CDR3, the DNA is TGTGCCAGCAGCCCCCAGGGGGACCTGAACACCGGGGAGCTGTTTTTT. Its translation: CASSPQGDLNTGELFF.